This T cell receptor beta chain was sequenced during a study of blood T cells in healthy people across ages. Using a J-beta primer mix together with a sample-barcoded 5' primer, a second PCR was run for about 7 to 12 cycles. MiXCR was run by TCRdb on the 5' RACE reads, yielding one entry per CDR3 protein. The repertoire consists of 920,000 or so distinct CDR3 sequences, with 40% to 50% occurring once and the leading ten covering under 20%. General study findings and limits: Unsorted PBMCs ruled out conclusive naive versus antigen-experienced comparison. When set beside aged donors, long-lived donors presented more naive CD4+ cells and higher diversity.

The length of the CDR3 is 13 residues. The V gene lost 6 bases and the J gene lost 0 bases, with 12 bases spanning the gap. CDR1 is DFQATT and CDR2 is SNEGSKA in the germline V gene (reference sequence). For this clonotype: The target antigen is unknown.

The sample providers were healthy Caucasian people from Russia, aged about 6 to 95. Samples each had at least 5.5 micrograms of total RNA extracted. The V gene is TRBV20-1, the J gene TRBJ2-7; perhaps TRBD1 as D (6 bases). What was sequenced was blood. This TCR came from a woman aged 55-70 years in good health. DNA of the CDR3: TGCAGTGCCGACAGGCGAAGCTCCTACGAGCAGTACTTC. Translated: CSADRRSSYEQYF.